This section outlines one T cell receptor (beta chain) sequence together with its context. Its antigen is as yet unknown. The source of the sample is a study of T cell responses to AZD1222 COVID-19 vaccine. Study-level results: Reports indicate that nearly half of spike-specific TCRs are directed at unmutated variant regions. Clonal diversity may have been underestimated, and the donors were mostly white British, with more females than males. No repertoire was sampled before or during the peak T cell response, only after it. Spike-specific TCR repertoires showed rising breadth and depth after two AZD1222 doses.

Produced via immunoSEQ multiplex PCR; TCRdb's table is partial and in-frame only. Found here are 100,000 to 150,000 clones, roughly nine tenths of them singletons; the top ten hold roughly 4%. V shed 4 bases and J shed 1 base, with 10 bases lying between them. CDR1 SQVTM and CDR2 ANQGSEA come from the germline V gene. The CDR3 contains 13 residues. This TCR derives from an adult in good health. Source: peripheral blood, taken on day 0 of AZD1222 vaccination. The rearrangement joins TRBV29-1 to TRBJ1-2, with a possible D match to TRBD1 (5 bases). The CDR3 DNA sequence: TGCAGCGTTGGAGGCAGGGTTAACTATGGCTACACCTTC. Its protein is CSVGGRVNYGYTF.